Shown below are 20 T cell receptor beta chains from a single sample sequenced in a study of blood T cell repertoires in COVID-19. Here immunoSEQ multiplex PCR was the method, and the copy in TCRdb shows in-frame clones only, minus some. Here the sample spans roughly 230,000 clones, about 88% being singletons. The sample taken for sequencing was peripheral blood. Receptors were obtained from a man aged 40-55 years with acute or convalescent COVID-19.

J is TRBJ2-4 and V is TRBV5-1; 9 nucleotides agree with TRBD1. CDR1 and CDR2 from the germline V gene are SGHRS and YFSETQ. The CDR3 runs to 15 residues. The V gene end was trimmed by 4 bases and the J gene end by 7 bases; junction bases not matched to a gene: 9. CDR3 loop: CASSPEPGQGNIQYF. The CDR3 nucleotides read TGCGCCAGCAGCCCCGAGCCGGGACAGGGTAACATTCAGTACTTC.

This clone was observed a single time. The CDR3 region has the DNA TGTGCCAGCAGCTTACAGGAGTGGGGCCACTCGGGCGAGCAGTACTTC. This gives the protein CASSLQEWGHSGEQYF. The rearrangement links TRBV13 to TRBJ2-7; tentatively, D is TRBD1 (5 bases). Germline-derived CDR1 and CDR2 are PRHDT and FYEKMQ (reference sequence). The CDR3 spans 16 residues. Trimming shortened V by 2 bases and J by 6 bases, and 20 bases separated the two germline ends. Full variable domain (remainder filled in from reference TRBV13 and TRBJ2-7): AAGVIQSPRHLIKEKRETATLKCYPIPRHDTVYWYQQGPGQDPQFLISFYEKMQSDKGSIPDRFSAQQFSDYHSELNMSSLELGDSALYFCASSLQEWGHSGEQYFGPGTRLTVT.

The chain uses TRBV7-9 and TRBJ1-2; possible D gene TRBD1, 6 bases. Trimming stripped 5 bases from V and 8 bases from J, with 12 bases between. Germline values: CDR1 SEHNR, CDR2 FQNEAQ (reference sequence). The CDR3 has 12 amino acids. The CDR3 is CASSRGGEGYTF. In DNA form, the CDR3 reads TGTGCCAGCAGCCGAGGGGGTGAAGGCTACACCTTC.

Details on this clone: Different DNA sequences within this sample yield the same CDR3. The rearrangement joins TRBV5-1 to TRBJ1-5; 7 nucleotides line up with TRBD1. The CDR3 is 13 residues long. CDR1 is SGHRS, CDR2 YFSETQ, per germline. V was clipped by 2 bases and J by 5 bases; unmatched bases: 1. CDR3 loop: CASSLTGDQPQHF. The CDR3, as DNA: TGCGCCAGCAGCTTAACAGGGGATCAGCCCCAGCATTTT.

This sequence joins TRBV10-2 and TRBJ2-5; the D gene is possibly TRBD2 (6 bases). Germline assignment: CDR1 WSHSY and CDR2 SAAADI. Trimming left V 0 bases short and J 2 bases short, with 16 bases between. The CDR3 runs to 17 residues. The CDR3 nucleotides read TGCGCCAGCAGTGAGTCGATACTGGGACTCCCTCAAGAGACCCAGTACTTC. Protein product: CASSESILGLPQETQYF.

The gene calls are TRBV6-4 and TRBJ2-1, with D hard to call. This CDR3 comprises 15 residues. Trimming stripped 4 bases from V and 0 bases from J, with 10 bases between. Germline CDR1 is MRHNA and CDR2 is SNTAGT. Here the CDR3 reads CASSVELGSYNEQFF. As DNA, the CDR3 is TGTGCCAGCAGTGTGGAGCTTGGCTCCTACAATGAGCAGTTCTTC.

This clone was picked up one time. The CDR3 DNA sequence: TGTGCCAGCTCACCTCTTAGCGGGACGCAGTATTTT. Its translation is CASSPLSGTQYF. The chain recombines TRBV18 with TRBJ2-3, with 7 nucleotides matching TRBD2. J was trimmed by 9 bases and V by 3 bases; bases with no gene match: 3. This CDR3 is 12 amino acids long. Germline V gene sequence: CDR1 KGHSH, CDR2 LQKENI.

The chain employs TRBV9 and TRBJ2-3; no clear D gene. Germline assignment: CDR1 SGDLS and CDR2 YYNGEE. The CDR3 contains 15 residues. Trimming stripped 0 bases from V and 4 bases from J, with 12 bases between. The CDR3 is CASSVALANADTQYF. CDR3 nucleotides: TGTGCCAGCAGCGTAGCTCTTGCGAATGCAGATACGCAGTATTTT.

The CDR3 DNA reads as TGTGCCAGCCGAACAGGCAATCAGCCCCAGCATTTT. Amino acid sequence: CASRTGNQPQHF. The chain combines TRBV6-5 with TRBJ1-5; D gene unclear. V was clipped by 8 bases and J by 2 bases, with 7 bases between them. The germline V gene encodes CDR1 MNHEY and CDR2 SVGAGI. The CDR3 is made up of 12 amino acids.

The chain is built from TRBV14 and TRBJ1-4, with 7 bases matching TRBD1. Per germline, CDR1 SGHDN and CDR2 FVKESK. Losses at the gene ends were 0 bases for V and 7 bases for J; bases not matched to a gene: 8. The CDR3 runs 16 residues. CDR3 region: CASSQEGGQAREKLFF. The CDR3 bases are TGTGCCAGCAGCCAAGAAGGAGGACAGGCTCGTGAAAAACTGTTTTTT.

The J gene is TRBJ1-1, the V gene TRBV29-1; D remains unclear. Trimming removed 7 bases at V and 1 base at J, with 7 bases between. CDR1 is SQVTM, CDR2 ANQGSEA, per germline. The CDR3 covers 11 residues. The CDR3: CSDNKNTEAFF. Here the CDR3 DNA reads TGCAGCGACAACAAGAACACTGAAGCTTTCTTT. Full variable domain (outside the CDR3, taken from reference TRBV29-1 and TRBJ1-1): SAVISQKPSRDICQRGTSLTIQCQVDSQVTMMFWYRQQPGQSLTLIATANQGSEATYESGFVIDKFPISRPNLTFSTLTVSNMSPEDSSIYLCSDNKNTEAFFGQGTRLTVV.

The chain uses TRBV29-1 and TRBJ1-1; the D gene is possibly TRBD1 (5 bases). Trimming removed 0 bases from V and 9 bases from J, with 11 bases in between. This CDR3 region has 12 residues. Germline V gene lookup returns CDR1 SQVTM and CDR2 ANQGSEA. For the CDR3, the DNA is TGCAGCGTTGAAGAGGGGCCAGAGAAAGCTTTCTTT. Its translation: CSVEEGPEKAFF.

V usage is TRBV19 and J usage is TRBJ1-2, with 7 bases matching TRBD1. The length of the CDR3 is 15 residues. Germline lookup yields CDR1 LNHDA and CDR2 SQIVND (reference sequence). V shed 6 bases and J 4 bases; nucleotides not matched to a gene: 11. The CDR3 region is CASSARQGPLYGYTF. CDR3 DNA sequence: TGTGCCAGTAGCGCCAGACAGGGACCCCTCTATGGCTACACCTTC.

V is TRBV5-6 and J is TRBJ1-2, with D maybe TRBD1 (5 bases). CDR3 length: 15 residues. The ends were cut back, 5 bases at V and 1 base at J, with 15 bases in the middle. Per germline, CDR1 SGHDT and CDR2 YYEEEE. The CDR3: CASSSWADSNYGYTF. For the CDR3, the DNA is TGTGCCAGCAGTTCCTGGGCAGACAGTAACTATGGCTACACCTTC. The full variable domain, in which reference TRBV5-6 and TRBJ1-2 provide the parts outside the CDR3, is DAGVTQSPTHLIKTRGQQVTLRCSPKSGHDTVSWYQQALGQGPQFIFQYYEEEERQRGNFPDRFSGHQFPNYSSELNVNALLLGDSALYLCASSSWADSNYGYTFGSGTRLTVV.

The gene calls are TRBV6-2 or TRBV6-3 and TRBJ1-2; no clear D gene. CDR1 and CDR2 (germline): MNHEY, SVGEGT. CDR3 length equals 15 residues. V was trimmed by 4 bases and J by 4 bases, leaving 16 bases between them. This CDR3 is CASSLGPDGSYGYTF. In nucleotides, the CDR3 is TGTGCCAGCAGTTTAGGTCCGGACGGGAGCTATGGCTACACCTTC.

J is TRBJ1-1 and V is TRBV5-8; 8 positions match TRBD1. The ends lost 5 bases at V and 4 bases at J; junction bases unmatched: 7. Germline CDR1 and CDR2: SGHTS and YDEGEE. The CDR3 contains 14 residues. The CDR3 nucleotides are TGTGCCAGCAGATCTCCCAGGGGGCTCACTGAAGCTTTCTTT. It translates to CASRSPRGLTEAFF.

The chain is built from TRBV28 and TRBJ1-1, with 9 bases that match TRBD1. The V gene's germline CDR1 is MDHEN and CDR2 SYDVKM. V was clipped by 3 bases and J by 10 bases; unmatched bases: 9. CDR3 size: 14 residues. In DNA form, the CDR3 reads TGTGCCAGCAGTTTCCTGGGACAGGGTGGGGTAGCTTTCTTT. Translated, it gives CASSFLGQGGVAFF.

The rearrangement links TRBV27 to TRBJ1-1, with 9 bases fitting TRBD1. This CDR3 region has 15 residues. CDR1 and CDR2 (germline): MNHEY, SMNVEV (reference sequence). Trimming took 3 bases from V and 4 from J; bases not matched to a gene: 6. DNA for the CDR3: TGTGCCAGCAGTTTGCAACAGGGGGCGCCCACTGAAGCTTTCTTT. Its translation is CASSLQQGAPTEAFF.

This clone occurred a few times. The rearrangement links TRBV7-9 to TRBJ2-1; 10 bases agree with TRBD2. In germline, CDR1 is SEHNR, CDR2 FQNEAQ (reference sequence). The CDR3 covers 15 residues. The V gene end was trimmed by 3 bases and the J gene end by 4 bases; junction bases not matched to a gene: 3. For the CDR3, the DNA is TGTGCCAGCAGCTTCACTAGCGGGGTATACAATGAGCAGTTCTTC. It yields the protein CASSFTSGVYNEQFF.

This chain uses TRBV7-2 with TRBJ1-1, with D uncertain. The CDR3 has 13 amino acids. Trimming shortened V by 4 bases and J by 0 bases, and 6 bases separated the two germline ends. Germline V CDR1 and CDR2: SGHTA, FQGNSA. The CDR3 nucleotides read TGTGCCAGCAGCTCCCAGATGAACACTGAAGCTTTCTTT. Amino acid sequence: CASSSQMNTEAFF.